A selection of T cell receptor beta chains follows, all from one sample in a study of blood T cells in healthy people across ages. Using its own MiXCR run on the 5' RACE reads, TCRdb lists one record per CDR3 protein. This table has 540,000 or so distinct CDR3 sequences, 40% to 50% appearing once. The sample was blood. These receptors were obtained from a man of 80 years or more in good health. Each CDR3 is given with its conserved first and last residue. The order of the fields is J gene, V gene, CDR3 protein.

j_gene: TRBJ2-1
v_gene: TRBV6-2/TRBV6-3
CDR3aa: CASVSGSRRAEQFF

j_gene: TRBJ2-1
v_gene: TRBV4-2
CDR3aa: CASSQSGTREWNEQFF

j_gene: TRBJ1-4
v_gene: TRBV4-3
CDR3aa: CASSQETTGTVIATNEKLFF

j_gene: TRBJ1-2
v_gene: TRBV27
CDR3aa: CATRREPGRNYGYTF

j_gene: TRBJ1-1
v_gene: TRBV29-1
CDR3aa: CSVVRGSNTEAFF

j_gene: TRBJ2-1
v_gene: TRBV7-2
CDR3aa: CASSLAVNGYNEQFF

j_gene: TRBJ2-5
v_gene: TRBV20-1
CDR3aa: CSARDPLRGGFQETQYF

j_gene: TRBJ2-3
v_gene: TRBV14
CDR3aa: CASSQVGTRNTQYF

j_gene: TRBJ2-7
v_gene: TRBV7-2
CDR3aa: CASSLGWGEYEQYF

j_gene: TRBJ2-1
v_gene: TRBV20-1
CDR3aa: CSARVLAGGSSYNEQFF

j_gene: TRBJ2-1
v_gene: TRBV5-1
CDR3aa: CASSDGGDNEQFF

j_gene: TRBJ1-2
v_gene: TRBV3-1
CDR3aa: CASSESVYYGYTF

j_gene: TRBJ2-3
v_gene: TRBV10-3
CDR3aa: CAISESPPVGAGVMYF

j_gene: TRBJ2-5
v_gene: TRBV6-5
CDR3aa: CASSYSGQQETQYF

j_gene: TRBJ2-7
v_gene: TRBV7-2
CDR3aa: CASSFAQGYEQYF